The entry that follows covers one T cell receptor beta chain sequence. Its antigen is unknown. The authors reverse transcribed all of the isolated RNA, so sequencing captured expressed TCRB transcripts. Produced via immunoSEQ multiplex PCR; TCRdb's table is partial and in-frame only. Of a few hundred thousand clones in the sample, approximately 13% were seen once. These data belong to a study of beta chain features in type 1 diabetes. The study, taken as a whole, reports: PCR might preferentially amplify shorter templates, equally in patients and controls. TCRB CDR3s from Type 1 diabetes patients were moderately but significantly shorter in all four CD4+ subsets. Among type 1 diabetes patients, VDJ junctions had fewer insertions and more deletions.

It was via CD45RO/CCR7/CD25/CD127/CD95/CD27 that CD4+ naive, central memory, regulatory and stem cell-like memory cells were sorted. Sequencing was done on a sample of naive CD4+ T cells from blood. This TCR was sampled from a man aged 25-45 years in good health.

The CDR3: CASSQDLPGAGGRTQYF. CDR3 nucleotide sequence: TGCGCCAGCAGCCAAGACCTCCCCGGAGCGGGGGGGCGGACCCAGTACTTC. The rearrangement links TRBV4-3 to TRBJ2-5; TRBD2 aligns across 10 bases. The germline V gene has CDR1 LGHNA and CDR2 YSLEER. The CDR3 sequence is 17 residues long. V was clipped by 0 bases and J by 7 bases; unmatched bases: 11.